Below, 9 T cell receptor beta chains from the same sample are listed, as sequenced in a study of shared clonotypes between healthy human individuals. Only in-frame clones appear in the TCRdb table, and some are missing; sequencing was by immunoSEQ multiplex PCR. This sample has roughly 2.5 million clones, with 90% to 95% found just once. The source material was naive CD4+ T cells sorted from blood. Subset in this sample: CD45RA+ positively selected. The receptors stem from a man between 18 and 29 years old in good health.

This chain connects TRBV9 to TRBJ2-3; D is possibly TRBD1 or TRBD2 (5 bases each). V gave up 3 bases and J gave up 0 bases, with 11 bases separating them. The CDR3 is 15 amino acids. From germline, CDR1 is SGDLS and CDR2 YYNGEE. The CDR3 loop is CASSAEGFSTDTQYF. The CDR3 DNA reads TGTGCCAGCAGCGCCGAGGGGTTTAGCACAGATACGCAGTATTTT.

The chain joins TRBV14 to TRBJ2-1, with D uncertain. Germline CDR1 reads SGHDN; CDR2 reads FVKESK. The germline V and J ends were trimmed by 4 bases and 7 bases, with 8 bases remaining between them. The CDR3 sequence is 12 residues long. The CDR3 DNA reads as TGTGCCAGCAGCCTTACGAAGAATGAGCAGTTCTTC. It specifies CASSLTKNEQFF.

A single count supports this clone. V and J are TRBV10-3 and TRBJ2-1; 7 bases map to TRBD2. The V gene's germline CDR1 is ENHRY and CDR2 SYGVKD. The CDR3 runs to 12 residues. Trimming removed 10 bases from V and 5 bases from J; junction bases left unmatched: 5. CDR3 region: CATQRDDNEQFF. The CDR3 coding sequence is TGTGCCACCCAGCGGGATGACAATGAGCAGTTCTTC.

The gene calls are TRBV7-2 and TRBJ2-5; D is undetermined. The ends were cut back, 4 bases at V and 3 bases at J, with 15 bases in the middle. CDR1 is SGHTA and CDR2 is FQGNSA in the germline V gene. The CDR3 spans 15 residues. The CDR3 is CASSSASMREETQYF. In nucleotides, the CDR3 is TGTGCCAGCAGCTCCGCCAGCATGAGAGAAGAGACCCAGTACTTC.

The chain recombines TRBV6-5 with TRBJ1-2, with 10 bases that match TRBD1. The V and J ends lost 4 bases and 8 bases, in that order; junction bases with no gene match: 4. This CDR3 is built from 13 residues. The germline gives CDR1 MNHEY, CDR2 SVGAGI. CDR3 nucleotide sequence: TGTGCCAGCAGTTCCCGGGACAGGGGCGGCTACACCTTC. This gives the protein CASSSRDRGGYTF.

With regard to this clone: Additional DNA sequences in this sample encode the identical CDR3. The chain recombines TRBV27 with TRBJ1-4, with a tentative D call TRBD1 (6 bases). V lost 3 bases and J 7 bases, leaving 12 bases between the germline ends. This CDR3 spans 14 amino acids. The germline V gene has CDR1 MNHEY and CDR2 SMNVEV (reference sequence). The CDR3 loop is CASSLGGLGEKLFF. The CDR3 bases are TGTGCCAGCAGTTTGGGGGGCCTGGGTGAAAAACTGTTTTTT.

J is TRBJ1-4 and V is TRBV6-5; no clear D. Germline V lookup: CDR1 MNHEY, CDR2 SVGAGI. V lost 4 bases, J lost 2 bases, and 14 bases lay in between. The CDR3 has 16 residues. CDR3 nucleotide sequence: TGTGCCAGCAGTTCCCTGGGGAGGCGTACTAATGAAAAACTGTTTTTT. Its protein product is CASSSLGRRTNEKLFF.

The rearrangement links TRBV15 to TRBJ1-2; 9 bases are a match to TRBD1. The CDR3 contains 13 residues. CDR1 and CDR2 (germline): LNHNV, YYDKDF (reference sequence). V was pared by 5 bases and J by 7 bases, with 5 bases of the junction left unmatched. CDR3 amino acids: CATSLQGAGGYTF. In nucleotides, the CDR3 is TGTGCCACCAGCCTACAGGGGGCAGGTGGCTACACCTTC.

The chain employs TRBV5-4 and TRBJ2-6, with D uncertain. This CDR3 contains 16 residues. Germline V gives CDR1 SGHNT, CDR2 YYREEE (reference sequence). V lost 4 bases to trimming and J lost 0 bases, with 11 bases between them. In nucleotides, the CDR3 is TGTGCCAGCAGCCCCTCGTATCCCTCTGGGGCCAACGTCCTGACTTTC. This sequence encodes CASSPSYPSGANVLTF.